The table lists the clone carrying this TCR beta chain with a few counts. As yet, its antigen is unknown. Primers for the PCR totalled 60 Vbeta and 13 Jbeta. The protocol was immunoSEQ multiplex PCR, while the TCRdb copy is restricted to in-frame clones and leaves out a portion. Of 85,000 to 100,000 clones listed, 50% to 80% are singletons. The source of the sample is a study of cytomegalovirus exposure and HLA in healthy donors. Study-level background: Membership in the Caucasian-associated ancestry cluster was found for around 85% of around 380 genotyped donors.

This CDR3 has 10 amino acids. The V gene lost 6 bases and the J gene lost 8 bases, with 4 bases spanning the gap. Germline CDR1 reads MNHNS; CDR2 reads SASEGT. The study, taken as a whole, reports: There were about 160 TCR beta chains listed as cytomegalovirus-associated.

This receptor was identified in a man aged 60 to 69 in good health and CMV-seronegative. This chain uses TRBV6-1 with TRBJ1-4; the D is unclear. The source material was PBMCs. The CDR3 here is CASREEKLFF. The DNA for the CDR3 is TGTGCCAGCAGAGAGGAAAAACTGTTTTTT.